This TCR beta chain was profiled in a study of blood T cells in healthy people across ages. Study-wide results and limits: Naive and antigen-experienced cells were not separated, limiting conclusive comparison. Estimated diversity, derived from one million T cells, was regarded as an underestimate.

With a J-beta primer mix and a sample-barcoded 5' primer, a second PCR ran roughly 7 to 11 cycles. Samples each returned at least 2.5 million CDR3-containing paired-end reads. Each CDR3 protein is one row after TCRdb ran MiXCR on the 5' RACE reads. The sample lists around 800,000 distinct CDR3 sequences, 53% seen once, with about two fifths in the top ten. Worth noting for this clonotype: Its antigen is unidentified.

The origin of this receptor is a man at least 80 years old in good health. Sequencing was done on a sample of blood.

The CDR3 nucleotides are TGTGCCAGCAGCCCTGGACACCCCAATGAAAAACTGTTTTTT. Amino acid sequence: CASSPGHPNEKLFF. This rearrangement joins TRBV11-2 to TRBJ1-4, with D tentatively TRBD1 (5 bases). This CDR3 has 14 amino acids. The germline CDR1 and CDR2 sequences are SGHAT and FQNNGV. The ends were cut back, 5 bases at V and 5 bases at J, with 12 bases in the middle.